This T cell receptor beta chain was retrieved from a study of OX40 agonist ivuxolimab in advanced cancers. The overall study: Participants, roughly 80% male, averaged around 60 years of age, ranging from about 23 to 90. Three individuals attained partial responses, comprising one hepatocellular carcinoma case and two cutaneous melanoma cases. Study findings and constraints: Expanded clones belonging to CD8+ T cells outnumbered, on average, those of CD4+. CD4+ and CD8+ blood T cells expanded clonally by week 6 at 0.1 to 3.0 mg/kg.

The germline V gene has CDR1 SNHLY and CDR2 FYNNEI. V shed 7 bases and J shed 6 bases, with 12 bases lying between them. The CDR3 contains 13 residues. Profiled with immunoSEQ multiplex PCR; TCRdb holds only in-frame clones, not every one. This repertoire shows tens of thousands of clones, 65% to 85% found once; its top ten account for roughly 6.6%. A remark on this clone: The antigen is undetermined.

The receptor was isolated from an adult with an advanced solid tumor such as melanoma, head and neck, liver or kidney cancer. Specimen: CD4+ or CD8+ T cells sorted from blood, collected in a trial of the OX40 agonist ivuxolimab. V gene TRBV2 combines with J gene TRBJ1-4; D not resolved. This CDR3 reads CASKNLADEKLFF. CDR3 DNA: TGTGCCAGCAAGAACCTCGCGGATGAAAAACTGTTTTTT.